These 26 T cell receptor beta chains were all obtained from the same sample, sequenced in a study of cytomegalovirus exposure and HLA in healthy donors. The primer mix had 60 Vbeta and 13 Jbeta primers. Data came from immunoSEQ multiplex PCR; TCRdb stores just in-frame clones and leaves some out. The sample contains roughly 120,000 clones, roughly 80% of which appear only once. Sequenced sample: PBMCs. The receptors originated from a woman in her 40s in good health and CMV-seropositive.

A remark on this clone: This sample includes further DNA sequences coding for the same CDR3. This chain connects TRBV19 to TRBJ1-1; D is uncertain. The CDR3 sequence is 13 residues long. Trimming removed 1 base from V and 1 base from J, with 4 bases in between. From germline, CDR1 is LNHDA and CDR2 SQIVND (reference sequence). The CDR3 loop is CASSIGQNTEAFF. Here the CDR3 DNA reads TGTGCCAGTAGTATAGGGCAGAACACTGAAGCTTTCTTT.

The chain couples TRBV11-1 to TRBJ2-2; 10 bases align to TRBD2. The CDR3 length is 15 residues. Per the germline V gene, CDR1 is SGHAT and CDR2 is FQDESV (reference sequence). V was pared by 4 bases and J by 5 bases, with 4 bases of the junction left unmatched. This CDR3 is CASSWQLAGTGELFF. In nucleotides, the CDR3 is TGTGCCAGCAGCTGGCAACTAGCGGGGACCGGGGAGCTGTTTTTT.

CDR3 loop: CASSQRVGSYNEQFF. CDR3 DNA sequence: TGTGCCAGCAGCCAACGGGTTGGCTCCTACAATGAGCAGTTCTTC. This sequence joins TRBV7-3 and TRBJ2-1; D gene uncertain. From germline, CDR1 is SGHTA and CDR2 FQGTGA. V lost 5 bases, J lost 0 bases, and 11 bases lay in between. The CDR3 covers 15 residues.

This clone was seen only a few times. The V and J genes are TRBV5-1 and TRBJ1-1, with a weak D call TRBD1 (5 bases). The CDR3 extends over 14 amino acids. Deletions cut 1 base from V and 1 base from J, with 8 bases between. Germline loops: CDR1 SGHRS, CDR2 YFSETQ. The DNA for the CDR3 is TGCGCCAGCAGCTTGACAGGAGAGAACACTGAAGCTTTCTTT. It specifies CASSLTGENTEAFF.

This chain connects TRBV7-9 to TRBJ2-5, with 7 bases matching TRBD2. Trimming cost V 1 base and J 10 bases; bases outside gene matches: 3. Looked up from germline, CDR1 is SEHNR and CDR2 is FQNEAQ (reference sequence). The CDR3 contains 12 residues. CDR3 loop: CASSLEGRVQYF. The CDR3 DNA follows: TGTGCCAGCAGCTTAGAAGGGAGGGTCCAGTACTTC.

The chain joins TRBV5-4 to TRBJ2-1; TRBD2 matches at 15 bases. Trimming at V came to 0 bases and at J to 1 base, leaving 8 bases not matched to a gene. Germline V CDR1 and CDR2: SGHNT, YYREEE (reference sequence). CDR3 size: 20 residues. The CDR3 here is CASSLARGTSGGRSYNEQFF. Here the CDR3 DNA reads TGTGCCAGCAGCTTGGCCCGAGGGACTAGCGGGGGGCGTTCCTACAATGAGCAGTTCTTC.

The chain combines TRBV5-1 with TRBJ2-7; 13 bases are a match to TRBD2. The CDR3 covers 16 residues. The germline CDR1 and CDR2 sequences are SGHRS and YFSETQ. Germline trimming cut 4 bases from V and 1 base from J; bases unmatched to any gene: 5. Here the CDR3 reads CASSATTSGGSYEQYF. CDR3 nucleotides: TGCGCCAGCAGCGCAACGACTAGCGGGGGGTCCTACGAGCAGTACTTC.

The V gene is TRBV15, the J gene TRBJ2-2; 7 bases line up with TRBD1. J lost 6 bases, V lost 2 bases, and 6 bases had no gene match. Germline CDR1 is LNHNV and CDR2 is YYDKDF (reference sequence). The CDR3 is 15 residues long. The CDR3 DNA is TGTGCCACCAGCAGAATAAAACAGGGGTCCGGGGAGCTGTTTTTT. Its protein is CATSRIKQGSGELFF.

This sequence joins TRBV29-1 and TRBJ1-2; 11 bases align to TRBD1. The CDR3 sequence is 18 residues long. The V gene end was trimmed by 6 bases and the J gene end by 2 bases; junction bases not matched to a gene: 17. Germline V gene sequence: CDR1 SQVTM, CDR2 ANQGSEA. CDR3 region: CSVESYKDRGHGNYGYTF. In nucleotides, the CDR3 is TGCAGCGTCGAGAGCTATAAGGACAGGGGGCATGGGAACTATGGCTACACCTTC.

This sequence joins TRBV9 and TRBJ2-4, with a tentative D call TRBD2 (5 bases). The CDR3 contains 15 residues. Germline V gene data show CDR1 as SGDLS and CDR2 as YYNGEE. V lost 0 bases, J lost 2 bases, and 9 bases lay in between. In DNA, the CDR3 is TGTGCCAGCAGCGTAGGGCTAGCTCCCAAAAACATTCAGTACTTC. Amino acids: CASSVGLAPKNIQYF.

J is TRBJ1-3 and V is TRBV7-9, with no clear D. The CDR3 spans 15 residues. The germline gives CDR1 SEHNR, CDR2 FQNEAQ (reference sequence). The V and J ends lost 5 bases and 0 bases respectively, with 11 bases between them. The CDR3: CASSPVGSSGNTIYF. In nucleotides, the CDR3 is TGTGCCAGCAGCCCGGTAGGGAGCTCTGGAAACACCATATATTTT.

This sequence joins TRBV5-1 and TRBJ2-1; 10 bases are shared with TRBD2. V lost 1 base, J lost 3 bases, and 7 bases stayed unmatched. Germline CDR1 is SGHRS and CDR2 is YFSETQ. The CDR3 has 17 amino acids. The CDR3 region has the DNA TGCGCCAGCAGCTTGAACAGCGGGGGGGCCTTCTACAATGAGCAGTTCTTC. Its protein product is CASSLNSGGAFYNEQFF.

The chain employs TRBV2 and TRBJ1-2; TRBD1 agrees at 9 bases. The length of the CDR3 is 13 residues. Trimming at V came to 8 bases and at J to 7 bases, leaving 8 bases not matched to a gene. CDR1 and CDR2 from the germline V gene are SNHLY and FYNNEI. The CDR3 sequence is CASHIQGAGGYTF. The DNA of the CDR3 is TGTGCCAGCCACATACAGGGGGCGGGTGGCTACACCTTC.

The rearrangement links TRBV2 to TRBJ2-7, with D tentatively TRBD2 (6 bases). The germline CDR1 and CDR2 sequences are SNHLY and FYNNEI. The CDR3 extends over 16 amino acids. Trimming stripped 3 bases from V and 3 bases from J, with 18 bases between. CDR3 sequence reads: CASSDLVEGPDYEQYF. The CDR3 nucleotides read TGTGCCAGCAGTGATTTGGTGGAGGGCCCAGACTACGAGCAGTACTTC.

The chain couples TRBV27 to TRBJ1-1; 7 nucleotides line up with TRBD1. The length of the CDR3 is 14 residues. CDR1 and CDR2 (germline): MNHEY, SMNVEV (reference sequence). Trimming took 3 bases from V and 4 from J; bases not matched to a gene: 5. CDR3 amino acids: CASSLQGVGTEAFF. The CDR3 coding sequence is TGTGCCAGCAGTTTGCAGGGGGTTGGCACTGAAGCTTTCTTT.

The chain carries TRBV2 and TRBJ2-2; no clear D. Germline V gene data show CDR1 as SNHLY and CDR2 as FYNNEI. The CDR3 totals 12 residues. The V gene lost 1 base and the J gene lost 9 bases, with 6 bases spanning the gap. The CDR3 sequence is CASSEVERELFF. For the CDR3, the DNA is TGTGCCAGCAGTGAAGTGGAGAGGGAGCTGTTTTTT.

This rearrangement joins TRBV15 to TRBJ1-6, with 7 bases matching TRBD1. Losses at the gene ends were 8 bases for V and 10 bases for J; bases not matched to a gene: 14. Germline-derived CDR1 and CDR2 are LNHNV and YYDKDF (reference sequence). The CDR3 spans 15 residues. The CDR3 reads CATAGSTGAKSPLHF. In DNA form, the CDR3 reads TGTGCCACCGCGGGAAGTACAGGGGCGAAATCACCCCTCCACTTT.

The CDR3 DNA is TGTGCCAGCTCACCAAGGAACGGTGAGGGCACTGAAGCTTTCTTT. Translated, it gives CASSPRNGEGTEAFF. V is TRBV18 and J is TRBJ1-1; D remains unclear. CDR1 and CDR2 (germline): KGHSH, LQKENI. The CDR3 loop spans 15 amino acids. Trimming took off 2 bases at V and 4 bases at J, with 14 bases between the two ends. The entire variable domain, with the rest obtained from reference TRBV18 and TRBJ1-1, is as follows: NAGVMQNPRHLVRRRGQEARLRCSPMKGHSHVYWYRQLPEEGLKFMVYLQKENIIDESGMPKERFSAEFPKEGPSILRIQQVVRGDSAAYFCASSPRNGEGTEAFFGQGTRLTVV.

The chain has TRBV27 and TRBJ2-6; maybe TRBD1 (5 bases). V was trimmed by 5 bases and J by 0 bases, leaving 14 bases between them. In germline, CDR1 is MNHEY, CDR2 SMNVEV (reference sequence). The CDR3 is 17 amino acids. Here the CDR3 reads CASSKDTSPSGANVLTF. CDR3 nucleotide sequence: TGTGCCAGCAGTAAGGACACGAGTCCCTCTGGGGCCAACGTCCTGACTTTC.

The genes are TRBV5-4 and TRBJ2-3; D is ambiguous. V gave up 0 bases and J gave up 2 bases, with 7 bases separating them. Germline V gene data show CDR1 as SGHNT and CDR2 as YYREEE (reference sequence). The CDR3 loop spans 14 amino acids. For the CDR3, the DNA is TGTGCCAGCAGCTTGGTCCCCTTCACAGATACGCAGTATTTT. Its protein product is CASSLVPFTDTQYF.

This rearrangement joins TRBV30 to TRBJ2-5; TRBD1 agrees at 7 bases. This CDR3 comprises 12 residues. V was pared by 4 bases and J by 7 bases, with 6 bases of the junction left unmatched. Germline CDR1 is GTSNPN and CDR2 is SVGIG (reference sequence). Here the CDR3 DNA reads TGTGCCTGGACAGGGGGTTTGGGGACCCAGTACTTC. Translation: CAWTGGLGTQYF.

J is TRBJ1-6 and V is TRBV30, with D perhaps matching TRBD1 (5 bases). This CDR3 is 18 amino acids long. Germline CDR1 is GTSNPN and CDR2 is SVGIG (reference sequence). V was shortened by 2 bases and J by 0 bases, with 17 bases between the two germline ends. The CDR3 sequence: CAWSLGRGLSSYNSPLHF. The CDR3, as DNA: TGTGCCTGGAGTCTCGGCCGGGGACTTAGCTCCTATAATTCACCCCTCCACTTT.

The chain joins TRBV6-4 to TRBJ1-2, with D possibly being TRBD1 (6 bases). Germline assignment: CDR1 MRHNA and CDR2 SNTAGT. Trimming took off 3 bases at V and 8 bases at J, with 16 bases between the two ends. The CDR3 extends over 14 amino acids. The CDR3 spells CASSETGTSGGYTF. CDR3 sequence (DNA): TGTGCCAGCAGTGAGACCGGGACATCCGGGGGCTACACCTTC.

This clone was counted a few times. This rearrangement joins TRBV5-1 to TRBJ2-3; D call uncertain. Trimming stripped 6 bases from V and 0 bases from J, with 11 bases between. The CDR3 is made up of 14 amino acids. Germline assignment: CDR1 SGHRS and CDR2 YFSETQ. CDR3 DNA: TGCGCCAGCACAACTCAATCTAGCACAGATACGCAGTATTTT. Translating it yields CASTTQSSTDTQYF.

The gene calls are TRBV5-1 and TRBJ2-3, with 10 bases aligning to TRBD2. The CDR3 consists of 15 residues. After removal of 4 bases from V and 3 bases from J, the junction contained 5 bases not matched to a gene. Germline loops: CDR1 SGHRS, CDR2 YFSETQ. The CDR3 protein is CASSPERGGTDTQYF. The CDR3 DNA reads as TGCGCCAGCAGCCCCGAGCGGGGGGGTACAGATACGCAGTATTTT.

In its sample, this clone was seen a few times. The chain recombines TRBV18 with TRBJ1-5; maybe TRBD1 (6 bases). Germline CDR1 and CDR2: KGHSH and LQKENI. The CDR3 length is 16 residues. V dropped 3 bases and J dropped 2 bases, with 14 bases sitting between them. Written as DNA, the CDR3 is TGTGCCAGCTCACCCCAGGGGTTGAGGGGCAATCAGCCCCAGCATTTT. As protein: CASSPQGLRGNQPQHF.